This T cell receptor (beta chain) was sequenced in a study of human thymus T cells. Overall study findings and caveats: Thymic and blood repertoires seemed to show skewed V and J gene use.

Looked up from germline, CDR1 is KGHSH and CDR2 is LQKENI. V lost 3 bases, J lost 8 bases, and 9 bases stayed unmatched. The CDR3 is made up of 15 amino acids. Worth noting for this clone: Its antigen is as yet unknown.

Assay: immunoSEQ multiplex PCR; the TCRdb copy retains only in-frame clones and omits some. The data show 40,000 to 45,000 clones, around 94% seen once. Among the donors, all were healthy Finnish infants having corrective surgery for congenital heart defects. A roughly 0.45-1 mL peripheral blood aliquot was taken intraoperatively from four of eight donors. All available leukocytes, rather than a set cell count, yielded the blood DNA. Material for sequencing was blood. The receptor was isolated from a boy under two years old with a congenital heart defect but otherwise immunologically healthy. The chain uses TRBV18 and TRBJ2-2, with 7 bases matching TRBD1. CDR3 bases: TGTGCCAGCTCACCGGGACAGAGACTTAGGGGGGAGCTGTTTTTT. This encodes CASSPGQRLRGELFF.